The clone carrying this T cell receptor (beta chain) appeared once. The antigen remains unidentified. The run of the v3.0 immunoSEQ assay was at survey level. Here immunoSEQ multiplex PCR was the method, and the copy in TCRdb shows in-frame clones only, minus some. The repertoire consists of roughly 40,000 clones, with less than 95% occurring once and the leading ten covering approximately 2.2%. Trimming stripped 0 bases from V and 1 base from J, with 5 bases between. Germline assignment: CDR1 SGHTA and CDR2 FQGTGA. The CDR3 is 14 amino acids. This sample is drawn from a study of long-term antiretroviral therapy in people with HIV. Across the study: The earliest samples predate the 2015 immediate-ART recommendation by about a decade. Findings and caveats of the study: ART adherence, viral resistance and therapy changes went unrecorded. Every time point showed a repertoire led by clones expanded before ART.

The sequence was obtained from a man aged 25-40 years with HIV. The chain recombines TRBV7-3 with TRBJ2-3; D tentatively fits TRBD1 or TRBD2 (5 bases each). Specimen: unsorted PBMCs, collected around 9.2 years after starting antiretroviral therapy. The CDR3 bases are TGTGCCAGCAGCTTAACGGGGGGCACAGATACGCAGTATTTT. Its translation is CASSLTGGTDTQYF.